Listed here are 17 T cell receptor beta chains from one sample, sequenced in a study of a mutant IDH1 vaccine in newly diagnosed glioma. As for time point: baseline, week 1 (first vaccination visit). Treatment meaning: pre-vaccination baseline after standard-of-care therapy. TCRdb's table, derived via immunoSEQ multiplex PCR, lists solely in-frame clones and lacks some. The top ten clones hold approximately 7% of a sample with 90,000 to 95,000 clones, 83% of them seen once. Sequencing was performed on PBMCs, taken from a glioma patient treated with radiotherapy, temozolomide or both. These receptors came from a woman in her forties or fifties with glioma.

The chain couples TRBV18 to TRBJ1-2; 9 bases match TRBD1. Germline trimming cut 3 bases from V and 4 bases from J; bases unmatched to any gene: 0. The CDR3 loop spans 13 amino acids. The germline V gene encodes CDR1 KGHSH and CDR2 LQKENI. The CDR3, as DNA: TGTGCCAGCTCACCGGGACAGGGCTATGGCTACACCTTC. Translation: CASSPGQGYGYTF.

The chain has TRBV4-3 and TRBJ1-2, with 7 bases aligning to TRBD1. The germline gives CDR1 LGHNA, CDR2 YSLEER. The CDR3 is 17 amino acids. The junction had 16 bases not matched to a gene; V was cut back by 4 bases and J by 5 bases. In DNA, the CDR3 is TGCGCCAGCAGCCCGAAGGGGGCTGGACTCGACTCGTATGGCTACACCTTC. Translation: CASSPKGAGLDSYGYTF.

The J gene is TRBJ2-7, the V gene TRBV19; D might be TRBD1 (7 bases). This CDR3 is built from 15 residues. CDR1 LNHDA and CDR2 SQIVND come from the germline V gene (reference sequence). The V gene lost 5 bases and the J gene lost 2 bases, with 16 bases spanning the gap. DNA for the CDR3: TGTGCCAGTAGTGCCAGGGGGGCGGTCGCCTACGAGCAGTACTTC. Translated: CASSARGAVAYEQYF.

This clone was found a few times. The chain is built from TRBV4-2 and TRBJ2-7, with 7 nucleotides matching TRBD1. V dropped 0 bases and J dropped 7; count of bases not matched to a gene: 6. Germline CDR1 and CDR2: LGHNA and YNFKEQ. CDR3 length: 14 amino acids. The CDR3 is CASSQDPKGAEQYF. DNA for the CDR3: TGTGCCAGCAGCCAAGATCCCAAGGGGGCGGAGCAGTACTTC.

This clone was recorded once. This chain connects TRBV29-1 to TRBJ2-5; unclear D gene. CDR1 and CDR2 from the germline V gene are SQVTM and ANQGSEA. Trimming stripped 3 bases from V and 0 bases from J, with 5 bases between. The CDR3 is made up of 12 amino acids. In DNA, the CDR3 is TGCAGCGTTGATGAATACCAAGAGACCCAGTACTTC. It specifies CSVDEYQETQYF.

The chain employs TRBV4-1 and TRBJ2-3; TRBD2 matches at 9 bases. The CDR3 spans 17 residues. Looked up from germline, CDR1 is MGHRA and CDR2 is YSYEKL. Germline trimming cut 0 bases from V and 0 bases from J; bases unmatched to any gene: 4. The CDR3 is CASSQERGGTSTDTQYF. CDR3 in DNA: TGCGCCAGCAGCCAAGAGCGGGGGGGAACTAGCACAGATACGCAGTATTTT.

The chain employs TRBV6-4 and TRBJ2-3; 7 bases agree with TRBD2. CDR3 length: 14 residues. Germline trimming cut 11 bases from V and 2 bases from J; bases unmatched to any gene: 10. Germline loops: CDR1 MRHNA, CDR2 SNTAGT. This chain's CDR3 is CASSWGGDTDTQYF. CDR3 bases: TGTGCCTCATCGTGGGGGGGGGACACAGATACGCAGTATTTT.

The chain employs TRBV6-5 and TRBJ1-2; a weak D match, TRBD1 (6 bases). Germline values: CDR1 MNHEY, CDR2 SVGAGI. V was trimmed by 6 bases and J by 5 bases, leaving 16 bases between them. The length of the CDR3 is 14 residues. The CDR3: CASRQGGPGYGYTF. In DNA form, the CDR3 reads TGTGCCAGCAGACAAGGGGGTCCTGGGTATGGCTACACCTTC.

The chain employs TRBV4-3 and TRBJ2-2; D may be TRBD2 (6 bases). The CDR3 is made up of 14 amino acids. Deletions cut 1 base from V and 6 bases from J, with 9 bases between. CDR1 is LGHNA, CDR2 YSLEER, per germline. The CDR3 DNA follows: TGCGCCAGCAGCCAAGGACTAGGCCCCGGGGAGCTGTTTTTT. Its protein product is CASSQGLGPGELFF.

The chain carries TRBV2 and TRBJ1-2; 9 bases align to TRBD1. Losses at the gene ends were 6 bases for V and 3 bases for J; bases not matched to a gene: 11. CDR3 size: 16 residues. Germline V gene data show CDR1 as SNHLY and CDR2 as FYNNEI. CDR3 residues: CASRPRGGQGDYGYTF. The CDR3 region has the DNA TGTGCCAGCAGACCAAGGGGGGGACAGGGTGACTATGGCTACACCTTC.

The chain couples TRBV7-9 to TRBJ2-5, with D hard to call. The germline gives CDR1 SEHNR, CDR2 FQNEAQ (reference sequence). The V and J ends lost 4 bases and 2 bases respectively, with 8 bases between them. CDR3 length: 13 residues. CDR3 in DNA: TGTGCCAGCAGCTCCCGGAATCAAGAGACCCAGTACTTC. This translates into CASSSRNQETQYF.

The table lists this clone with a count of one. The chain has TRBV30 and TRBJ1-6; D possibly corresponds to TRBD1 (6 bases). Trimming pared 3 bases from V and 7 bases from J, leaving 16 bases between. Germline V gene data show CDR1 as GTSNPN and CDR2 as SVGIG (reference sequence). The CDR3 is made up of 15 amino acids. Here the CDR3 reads CAWRSTTGINSPLHF. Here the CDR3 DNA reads TGTGCCTGGAGATCCACGACAGGTATCAATTCACCCCTCCACTTT.

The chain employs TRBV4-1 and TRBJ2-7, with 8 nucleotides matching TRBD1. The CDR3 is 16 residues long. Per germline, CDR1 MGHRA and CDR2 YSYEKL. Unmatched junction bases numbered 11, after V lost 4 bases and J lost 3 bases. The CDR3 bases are TGCGCCAGCAGCCGCGGGATGCAGGGGGCCAGCTACGAGCAGTACTTC. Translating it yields CASSRGMQGASYEQYF.

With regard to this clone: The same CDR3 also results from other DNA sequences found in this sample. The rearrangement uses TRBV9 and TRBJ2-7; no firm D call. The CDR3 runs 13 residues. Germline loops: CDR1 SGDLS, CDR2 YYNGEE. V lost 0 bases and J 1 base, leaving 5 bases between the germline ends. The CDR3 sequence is CASSVGLSYEQYF. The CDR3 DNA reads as TGTGCCAGCAGCGTAGGGCTGTCCTACGAGCAGTACTTC.

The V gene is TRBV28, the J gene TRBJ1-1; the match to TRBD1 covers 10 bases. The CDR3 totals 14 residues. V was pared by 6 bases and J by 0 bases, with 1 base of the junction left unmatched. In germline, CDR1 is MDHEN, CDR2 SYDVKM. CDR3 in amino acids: CASRTGGLNTEAFF. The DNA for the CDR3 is TGTGCCAGCAGGACAGGGGGCTTGAACACTGAAGCTTTCTTT.

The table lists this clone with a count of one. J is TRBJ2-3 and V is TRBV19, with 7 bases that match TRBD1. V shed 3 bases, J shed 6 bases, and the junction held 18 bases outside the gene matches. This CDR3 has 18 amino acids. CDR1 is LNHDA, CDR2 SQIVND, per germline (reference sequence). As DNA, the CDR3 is TGTGCCAGTAGTATCTTGTTATACAAGGGGGCAGGCGCGGATACGCAGTATTTT. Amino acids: CASSILLYKGAGADTQYF.

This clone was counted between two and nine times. The CDR3 loop reads CASSGSYNEQFF. In DNA form, the CDR3 reads TGTGCCAGCAGCGGGTCTTACAATGAGCAGTTCTTC. This rearrangement joins TRBV9 to TRBJ2-1; D is ambiguous. V shed 3 bases and J shed 4 bases, with 5 bases lying between them. The CDR3 totals 12 residues. CDR1 SGDLS and CDR2 YYNGEE come from the germline V gene.